The source of this TCR beta chain is a study of identifying expanded T cells in peripheral blood. Healthy donors had no documented immune events, such as infections, while sampled. On this clone itself: The target antigen is unknown.

There are 15 residues in the CDR3. V was pared by 4 bases and J by 0 bases, with 4 bases of the junction left unmatched. Germline CDR1 SGHNT, CDR2 YYREEE (reference sequence). Profiled with immunoSEQ multiplex PCR; TCRdb holds only in-frame clones, not every one. The sample has over 100,000 clones; about 87% are singletons. Study-level findings and limits: Variance in clone template counts between approximately 2-week samples significantly increased with total template count across all healthy donors.

The rearrangement links TRBV5-4 to TRBJ2-3, with 8 bases that match TRBD1. Sequencing was performed on blood. This TCR came from a person between 18 and 75 years old in good health. Here the CDR3 reads CASSVGQGSTDTQYF. The CDR3 nucleotides read TGTGCCAGCAGCGTCGGACAGGGAAGCACAGATACGCAGTATTTT.